The 27 T cell receptor beta chains below all came from one sample that was sequenced in a study of early T cells in non-severe SARS-CoV-2 infection. TCRdb independently ran MiXCR on the 5' RACE reads; one entry per CDR3 protein. There are tens of thousands of distinct CDR3 sequences in the sample; around 7% occur only once, and approximately 5% lies in the top ten. Material for sequencing was whole blood. The origin of the receptors is an adult who was a healthcare worker with PCR-confirmed SARS-CoV-2 infection or an uninfected control (not recorded which).

The rearrangement joins TRBV6-2 or TRBV6-3 to TRBJ2-7, with 8 bases lining up with TRBD1. The CDR3 totals 15 residues. Germline V gene data show CDR1 as MNHEY and CDR2 as SVGEGT. V was pared by 6 bases and J by 3 bases, with 10 bases of the junction left unmatched. The CDR3 here is CASSRLWGQDYEQYF. CDR3 in DNA: TGTGCCAGCAGCCGCCTTTGGGGACAGGACTACGAGCAGTACTTC.

This clonotype was seen a few times. A much larger clone is a single base away; this may be a read error. The chain is built from TRBV7-9 and TRBJ2-7, with D possibly being TRBD2 (5 bases). Germline values: CDR1 SEHNR, CDR2 FQNEAQ (reference sequence). V was pared by 6 bases and J by 2 bases, with 20 bases between. CDR3 length: 16 amino acids. The CDR3 nucleotides read TGTGCCAGCAGTTCTCAGAGGGTCGAAACCCCCTACGAGCAGTACTTC. This codes for CASSSQRVETPYEQYF.

There are a few counts of this clonotype. V and J are TRBV5-1 and TRBJ1-1; a possible D gene is TRBD1 (5 bases). The CDR3 has 15 amino acids. Trimming took 2 bases from V and 3 from J, leaving 14 bases between them. Germline CDR1 reads SGHRS; CDR2 reads YFSETQ. CDR3: CASSFAGVKDTEAFF. The CDR3 nucleotides are TGCGCCAGCAGCTTTGCGGGGGTGAAGGACACTGAAGCTTTCTTT.

This clonotype was observed a handful of times. The V gene is TRBV10-2, the J gene TRBJ2-1; TRBD2 might be the D (6 bases). Trimming removed 8 bases at V and 2 bases at J, with 13 bases between. The CDR3 has 14 residues. The V gene's germline CDR1 is WSHSY and CDR2 SAAADI. For the CDR3, the DNA is TGCGCCAGCTGCGGGATAGGCGCCTACAATGAGCAGTTCTTC. Protein product: CASCGIGAYNEQFF.

This clonotype has more than one count but fewer than ten. J is TRBJ2-7 and V is TRBV6-6, with 9 bases matching TRBD1. Germline CDR1 MNHNY, CDR2 SVGAGI (reference sequence). The CDR3 is made up of 15 amino acids. Germline trimming cut 6 bases from V and 4 bases from J; bases unmatched to any gene: 10. CDR3 amino acids: CASRDAGQGLYEQYF. CDR3 nucleotide sequence: TGTGCCAGCAGGGACGCGGGACAGGGCCTATACGAGCAGTACTTC.

This clonotype was observed a few times. J is TRBJ1-5 and V is TRBV12-3 or TRBV12-4; TRBD1 is a possible D gene (6 bases). The CDR3 runs to 14 residues. The ends were cut back, 7 bases at V and 3 bases at J, with 13 bases in the middle. The chain's CDR3 is CASTVRGINQPQHF. DNA for the CDR3: TGTGCCAGCACCGTCAGGGGAATCAATCAGCCCCAGCATTTT.

This clonotype was seen more than once but under ten times. The V and J genes are TRBV30 and TRBJ1-1, with D possibly matching TRBD1 (6 bases). Germline-derived CDR1 and CDR2 are GTSNPN and SVGIG (reference sequence). V dropped 7 bases and J dropped 2 bases, with 14 bases sitting between them. This CDR3 has 13 residues. This CDR3 reads CASPGHSNTEAFF. As DNA, the CDR3 is TGTGCCTCCCCGGGACACTCAAACACTGAAGCTTTCTTT.

This clonotype was counted ten times or more. The CDR3 bases are TGCAGTGCAAGACGGGACCGTTACTATGGCTACACCTTC. Residues: CSARRDRYYGYTF. The chain couples TRBV20-1 to TRBJ1-2, with a tentative D call TRBD1 (5 bases). Trimming took off 6 bases at V and 3 bases at J, with 14 bases between the two ends. This CDR3 contains 13 residues. Germline V lookup: CDR1 DFQATT, CDR2 SNEGSKA (reference sequence).

This clonotype appeared many times. The rearrangement uses TRBV6-1 and TRBJ2-7; 8 bases align to TRBD1. The V segment lost 4 bases and the J segment 4 bases; nucleotides outside the gene matches: 6. This CDR3 spans 14 amino acids. CDR1 MNHNS and CDR2 SASEGT come from the germline V gene. For the CDR3, the DNA is TGTGCCAGCAGTGGCTGGACAGGGTATTACGAGCAGTACTTC. This translates into CASSGWTGYYEQYF.

The sample holds many counts of this clonotype. The chain uses TRBV3-1 and TRBJ1-4, with 7 bases that match TRBD1. The CDR3 loop spans 14 amino acids. V dropped 5 bases and J dropped 4; count of bases not matched to a gene: 4. Germline values: CDR1 LGHDT, CDR2 YNNKEL (reference sequence). CDR3 sequence (DNA): TGTGCCAGCAGCTTGGGACAGCTTAATGAAAAACTGTTTTTT. Its translation is CASSLGQLNEKLFF.

This clonotype was counted only a few times. The chain employs TRBV4-2 and TRBJ1-2; D gene uncertain. The CDR3 loop spans 14 amino acids. The germline gives CDR1 LGHNA, CDR2 YNFKEQ. V lost 0 bases and J 3 bases, leaving 8 bases between the germline ends. The CDR3: CASSQEQADYGYTF. The CDR3 coding sequence is TGTGCCAGCAGCCAAGAGCAGGCCGACTATGGCTACACCTTC.

This clonotype occurred a few times. V and J are TRBV14 and TRBJ1-1; a weak D match, TRBD1 (5 bases). The germline gives CDR1 SGHDN, CDR2 FVKESK. The V end was cut by 3 bases, the J end by 5 bases, with 10 bases between. The CDR3 covers 13 residues. The CDR3 region is CASSHTTGTEAFF. The CDR3, as DNA: TGTGCCAGCAGCCACACTACAGGTACTGAAGCTTTCTTT.

The chain recombines TRBV5-1 with TRBJ1-2; 11 nucleotides agree with TRBD1. The CDR3 is 14 amino acids. The V gene's germline CDR1 is SGHRS and CDR2 YFSETQ. Unmatched junction bases numbered 4, after V lost 4 bases and J lost 5 bases. In DNA form, the CDR3 reads TGCGCCAGCAGCCCTGGGACAGGGGGGTATGGCTACACCTTC. Translated: CASSPGTGGYGYTF.

V usage is TRBV20-1 and J usage is TRBJ2-5, with D tentatively TRBD2 (7 bases). Trimming removed 0 bases at V and 2 bases at J, with 13 bases between. This CDR3 has 15 residues. Germline values: CDR1 DFQATT, CDR2 SNEGSKA (reference sequence). Here the CDR3 reads CSARDGGGAQETQYF. CDR3 DNA sequence: TGCAGTGCTAGAGATGGTGGGGGGGCGCAAGAGACCCAGTACTTC.

This clonotype occurred many times. V and J are TRBV12-3 or TRBV12-4 and TRBJ1-5; D gene uncertain. The CDR3 runs to 15 residues. The germline V and J ends were trimmed by 2 bases and 2 bases, with 10 bases remaining between them. The CDR3 nucleotides are TGTGCCAGCAGTTTAAGGTCCGGGGGCAATCAGCCCCAGCATTTT. Translated, it gives CASSLRSGGNQPQHF.

In this sample, this clonotype turned up many times. The chain employs TRBV27 and TRBJ2-3; 12 positions match TRBD2. Germline V gene lookup returns CDR1 MNHEY and CDR2 SMNVEV (reference sequence). V was pared by 4 bases and J by 1 base, with 18 bases of the junction left unmatched. The CDR3 is 21 amino acids. DNA for the CDR3: TGTGCCAGCAGTTCCCCGGCTAGCGGGGGGGAAGTAAGTTGGGGCACAGATACGCAGTATTTT. Translated: CASSSPASGGEVSWGTDTQYF.

This clonotype was detected only a few times. The V and J genes are TRBV2 and TRBJ2-7; perhaps TRBD2 as D (6 bases). The germline V gene encodes CDR1 SNHLY and CDR2 FYNNEI. The CDR3 has 15 amino acids. V was trimmed by 4 bases and J by 0 bases, leaving 13 bases between them. The CDR3 bases are TGTGCCAGCAGTGGAGGAGAGGACTACTCCTACGAGCAGTACTTC. Translating it yields CASSGGEDYSYEQYF.

Ten or more counts support this clonotype. V is TRBV7-9 and J is TRBJ2-4, with D uncertain. Germline V gene lookup returns CDR1 SEHNR and CDR2 FQNEAQ (reference sequence). V shed 2 bases and J shed 0 bases, with 14 bases lying between them. CDR3 size: 17 residues. The CDR3 loop reads CASSLTDPSLAKNIQYF. CDR3 sequence (DNA): TGTGCCAGCAGCTTAACCGACCCGAGCCTAGCCAAAAACATTCAGTACTTC.

V usage is TRBV7-3 and J usage is TRBJ2-7; a possible D gene is TRBD1 (5 bases). V lost 5 bases and J 3 bases, leaving 11 bases between the germline ends. The CDR3 consists of 13 residues. Germline loops: CDR1 SGHTA, CDR2 FQGTGA. The CDR3: CASSQGLGYEQYF. CDR3 DNA sequence: TGTGCCAGCAGCCAGGGCCTGGGCTACGAGCAGTACTTC.

This clonotype was recorded a few times. The V gene is TRBV7-2, the J gene TRBJ1-1; D might be TRBD1 (5 bases). Germline V gene lookup returns CDR1 SGHTA and CDR2 FQGNSA. Deletions cut 1 base from V and 0 bases from J, with 9 bases between. The CDR3 runs 15 residues. CDR3 in amino acids: CASSLGGTVNTEAFF. CDR3 sequence (DNA): TGTGCCAGCAGCTTAGGGGGCACAGTGAACACTGAAGCTTTCTTT.

In this sample, this clonotype turned up a few times. DNA of the CDR3: TGTGCCAGCATAGCCCCGGGGAGGGGAAGTACTGAAGCTTTCTTT. This gives the protein CASIAPGRGSTEAFF. The gene calls are TRBV6-1 and TRBJ1-1; D is perhaps TRBD1 (5 bases). CDR1 is MNHNS, CDR2 SASEGT, per germline. Trimming took off 7 bases at V and 5 bases at J, with 20 bases between the two ends. The CDR3 loop spans 15 amino acids.

The V call is TRBV11-2, the J call TRBJ2-7, with 7 bases that match TRBD2. Germline CDR1 reads SGHAT; CDR2 reads FQNNGV. The CDR3 is 14 amino acids. Trimming at V came to 5 bases and at J to 2 bases, leaving 6 bases not matched to a gene. The CDR3 reads CASSAGLGTYEQYF. DNA for the CDR3: TGTGCCAGCAGCGCAGGACTAGGGACCTACGAGCAGTACTTC.

The gene calls are TRBV20-1 and TRBJ1-6; D perhaps matches TRBD1 (5 bases). The V end lost 2 bases, the J end lost 7 bases, and 15 bases lay between the germline ends. The germline V gene encodes CDR1 DFQATT and CDR2 SNEGSKA (reference sequence). This CDR3 comprises 15 residues. This CDR3 reads CSARLSGRPNSPLHF. CDR3 coding DNA: TGCAGTGCTAGACTCTCGGGACGGCCGAATTCACCCCTCCACTTT.

The rearrangement uses TRBV2 and TRBJ1-5, with a possible D match to TRBD1 (5 bases). This CDR3 has 15 residues. Germline V gene sequence: CDR1 SNHLY, CDR2 FYNNEI. The V end lost 5 bases, the J end lost 0 bases, and 11 bases lay between the germline ends. For the CDR3, the DNA is TGTGCCAGCAGTTCCGGGACCACTAGCAATCAGCCCCAGCATTTT. It yields the protein CASSSGTTSNQPQHF.

J is TRBJ2-2 and V is TRBV24-1, with 7 nucleotides matching TRBD1. Germline assignment: CDR1 KGHDR and CDR2 SFDVKD. The CDR3 has 17 amino acids. V lost 6 bases and J lost 0; bases outside the gene matches: 9. This CDR3 reads CATSSSGTASNTGELFF. The DNA for the CDR3 is TGTGCCACCAGTTCTTCTGGGACAGCCTCGAACACCGGGGAGCTGTTTTTT.

This clonotype was recorded many times. The chain links TRBV4-2 to TRBJ1-1, with unresolved D. Trimming shortened V by 0 bases and J by 4 bases, and 6 bases separated the two germline ends. Germline-derived CDR1 and CDR2 are LGHNA and YNFKEQ. This CDR3 is built from 13 residues. The CDR3 loop reads CASSQDLSTEAFF. Written as DNA, the CDR3 is TGTGCCAGCAGCCAAGATCTGAGCACTGAAGCTTTCTTT.

This clonotype was recorded at least ten times. The chain has TRBV12-5 and TRBJ2-1, with a possible D match to TRBD2 (5 bases). This CDR3 is 15 amino acids long. V was shortened by 2 bases and J by 2 bases, with 10 bases between the two germline ends. CDR1 is LGHNT and CDR2 is FRNRAP in the germline V gene. This CDR3 reads CASGLSGTAYNEQFF. The CDR3, as DNA: TGTGCTAGTGGTTTGAGCGGAACTGCCTACAATGAGCAGTTCTTC.